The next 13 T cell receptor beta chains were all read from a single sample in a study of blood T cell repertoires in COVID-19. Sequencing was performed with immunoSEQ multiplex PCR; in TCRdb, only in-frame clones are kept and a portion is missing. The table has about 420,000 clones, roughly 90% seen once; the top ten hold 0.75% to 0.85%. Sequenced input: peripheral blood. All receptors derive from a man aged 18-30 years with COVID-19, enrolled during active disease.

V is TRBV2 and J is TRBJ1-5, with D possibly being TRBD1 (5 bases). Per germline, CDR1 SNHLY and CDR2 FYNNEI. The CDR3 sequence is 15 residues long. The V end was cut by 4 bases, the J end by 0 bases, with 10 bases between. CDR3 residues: CASSGQGHSNQPQHF. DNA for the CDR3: TGTGCCAGCAGTGGGCAGGGCCATAGCAATCAGCCCCAGCATTTT.

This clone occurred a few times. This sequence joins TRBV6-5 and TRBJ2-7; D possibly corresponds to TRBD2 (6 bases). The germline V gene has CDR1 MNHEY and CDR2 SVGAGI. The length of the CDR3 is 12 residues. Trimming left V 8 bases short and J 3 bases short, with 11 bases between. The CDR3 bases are TGTGCCAGCGGGCGGGATGGCTACGAGCAGTACTTC. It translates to CASGRDGYEQYF.

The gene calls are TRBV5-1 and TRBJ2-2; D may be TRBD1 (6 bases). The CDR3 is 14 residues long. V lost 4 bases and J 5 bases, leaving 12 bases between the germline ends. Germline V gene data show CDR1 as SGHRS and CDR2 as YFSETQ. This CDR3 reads CASSPVRGTGELFF. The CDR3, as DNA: TGCGCCAGCAGCCCCGTCAGGGGTACCGGGGAGCTGTTTTTT.

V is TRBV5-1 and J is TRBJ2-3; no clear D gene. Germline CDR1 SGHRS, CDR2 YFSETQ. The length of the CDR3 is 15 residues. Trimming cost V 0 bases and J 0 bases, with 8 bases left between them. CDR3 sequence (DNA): TGCGCCAGCAGCTTGGACTACCTTAGCACAGATACGCAGTATTTT. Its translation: CASSLDYLSTDTQYF.

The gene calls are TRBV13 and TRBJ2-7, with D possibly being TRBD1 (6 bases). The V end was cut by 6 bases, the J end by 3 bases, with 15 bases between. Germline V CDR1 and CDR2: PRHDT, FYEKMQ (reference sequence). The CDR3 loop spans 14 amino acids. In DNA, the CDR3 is TGTGCCAGCAGTTCGTGGGGGCTCAGCTACGAGCAGTACTTC. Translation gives CASSSWGLSYEQYF.

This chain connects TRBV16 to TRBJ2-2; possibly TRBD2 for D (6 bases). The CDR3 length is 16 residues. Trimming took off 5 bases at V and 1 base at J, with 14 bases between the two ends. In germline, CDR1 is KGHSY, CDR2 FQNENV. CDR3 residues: CASSSRLDGNTGELFF. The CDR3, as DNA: TGTGCCAGCAGCTCTCGACTAGACGGGAACACCGGGGAGCTGTTTTTT.

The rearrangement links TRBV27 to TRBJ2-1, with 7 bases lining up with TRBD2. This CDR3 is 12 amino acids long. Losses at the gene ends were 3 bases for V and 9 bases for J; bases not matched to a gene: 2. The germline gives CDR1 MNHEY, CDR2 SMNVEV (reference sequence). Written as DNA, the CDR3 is TGTGCCAGCAGTTTGGGGGGGGGTGAGCAGTTCTTC. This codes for CASSLGGGEQFF.

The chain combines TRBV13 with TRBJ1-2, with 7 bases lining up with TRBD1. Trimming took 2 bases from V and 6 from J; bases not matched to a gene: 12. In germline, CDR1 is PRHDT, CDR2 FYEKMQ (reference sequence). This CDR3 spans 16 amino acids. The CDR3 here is CASSLQFRGQNNGYTF. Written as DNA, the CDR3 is TGTGCCAGCAGCTTACAATTTCGGGGACAGAACAATGGCTACACCTTC.

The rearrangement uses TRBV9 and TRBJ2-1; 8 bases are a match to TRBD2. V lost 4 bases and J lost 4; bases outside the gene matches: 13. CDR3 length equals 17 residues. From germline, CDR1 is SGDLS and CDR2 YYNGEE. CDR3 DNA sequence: TGTGCCAGCAGCTCCTCTATAGTTAGCGGGAAGTACAATGAGCAGTTCTTC. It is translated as CASSSSIVSGKYNEQFF.

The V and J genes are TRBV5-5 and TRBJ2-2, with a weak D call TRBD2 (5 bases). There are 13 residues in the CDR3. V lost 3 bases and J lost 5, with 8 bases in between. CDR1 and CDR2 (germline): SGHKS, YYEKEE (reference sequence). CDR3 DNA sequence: TGTGCCAGCAGCTGGGGAGCTACCGGGGAGCTGTTTTTT. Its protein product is CASSWGATGELFF.

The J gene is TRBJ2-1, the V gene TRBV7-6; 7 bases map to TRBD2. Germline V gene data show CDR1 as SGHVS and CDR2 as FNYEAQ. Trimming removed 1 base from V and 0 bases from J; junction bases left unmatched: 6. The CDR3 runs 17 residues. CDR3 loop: CASSLGIGRSSYNEQFF. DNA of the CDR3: TGTGCCAGCAGCTTAGGTATCGGGAGGAGCTCCTACAATGAGCAGTTCTTC.

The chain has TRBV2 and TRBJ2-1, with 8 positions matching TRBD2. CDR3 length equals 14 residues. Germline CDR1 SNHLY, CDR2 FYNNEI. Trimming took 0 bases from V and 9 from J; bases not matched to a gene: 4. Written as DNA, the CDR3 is TGTGCCAGCAGTGAAGCAGGACTAGCCGGTGAGCAGTTCTTC. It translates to CASSEAGLAGEQFF.

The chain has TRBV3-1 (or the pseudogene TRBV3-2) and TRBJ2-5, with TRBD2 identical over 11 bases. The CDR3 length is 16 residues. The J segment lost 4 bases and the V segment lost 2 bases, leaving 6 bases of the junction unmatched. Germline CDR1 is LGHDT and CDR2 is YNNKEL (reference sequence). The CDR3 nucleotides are TGTGCCAGCAGCCAAATAGCGGGAGGGGGGGTAGAGACCCAGTACTTC. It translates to CASSQIAGGGVETQYF.